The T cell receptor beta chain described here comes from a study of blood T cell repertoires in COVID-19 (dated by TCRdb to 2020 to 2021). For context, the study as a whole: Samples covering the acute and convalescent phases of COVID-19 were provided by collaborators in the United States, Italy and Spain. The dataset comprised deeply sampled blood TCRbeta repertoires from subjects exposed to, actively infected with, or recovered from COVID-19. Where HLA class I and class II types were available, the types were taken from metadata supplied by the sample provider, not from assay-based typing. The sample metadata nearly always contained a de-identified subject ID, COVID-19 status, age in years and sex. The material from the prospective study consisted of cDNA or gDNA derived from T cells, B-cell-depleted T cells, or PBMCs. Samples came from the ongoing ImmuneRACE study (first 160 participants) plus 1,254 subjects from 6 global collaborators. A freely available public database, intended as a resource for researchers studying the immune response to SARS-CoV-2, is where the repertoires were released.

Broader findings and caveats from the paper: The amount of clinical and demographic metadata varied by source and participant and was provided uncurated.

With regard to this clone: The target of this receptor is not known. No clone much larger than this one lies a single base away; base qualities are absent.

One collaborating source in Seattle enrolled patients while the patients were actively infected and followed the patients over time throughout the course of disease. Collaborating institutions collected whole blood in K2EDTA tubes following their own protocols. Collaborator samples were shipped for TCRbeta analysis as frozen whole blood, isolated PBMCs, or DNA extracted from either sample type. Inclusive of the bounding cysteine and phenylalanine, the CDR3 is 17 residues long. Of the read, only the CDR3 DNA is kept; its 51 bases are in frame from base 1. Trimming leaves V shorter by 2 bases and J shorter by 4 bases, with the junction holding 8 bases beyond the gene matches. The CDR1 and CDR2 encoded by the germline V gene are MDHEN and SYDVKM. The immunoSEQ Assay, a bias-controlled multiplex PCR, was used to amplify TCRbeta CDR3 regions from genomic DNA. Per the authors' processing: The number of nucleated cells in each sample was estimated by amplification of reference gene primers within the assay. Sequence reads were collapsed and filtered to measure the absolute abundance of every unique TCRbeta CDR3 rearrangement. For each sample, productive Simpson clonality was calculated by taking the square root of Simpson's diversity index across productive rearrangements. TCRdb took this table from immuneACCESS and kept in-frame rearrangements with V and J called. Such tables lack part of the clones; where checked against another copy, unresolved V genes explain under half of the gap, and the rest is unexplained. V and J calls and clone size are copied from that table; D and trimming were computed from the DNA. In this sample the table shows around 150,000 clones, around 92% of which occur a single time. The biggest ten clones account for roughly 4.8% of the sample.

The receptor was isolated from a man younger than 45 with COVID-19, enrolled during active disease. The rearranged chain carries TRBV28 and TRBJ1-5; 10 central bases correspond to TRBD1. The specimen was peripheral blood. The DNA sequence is TGTGCCAGCAGTTTACGACAGGGGGCCTACCAAAATCAGCCCCAGCATTTT. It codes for CASSLRQGAYQNQPQHF.